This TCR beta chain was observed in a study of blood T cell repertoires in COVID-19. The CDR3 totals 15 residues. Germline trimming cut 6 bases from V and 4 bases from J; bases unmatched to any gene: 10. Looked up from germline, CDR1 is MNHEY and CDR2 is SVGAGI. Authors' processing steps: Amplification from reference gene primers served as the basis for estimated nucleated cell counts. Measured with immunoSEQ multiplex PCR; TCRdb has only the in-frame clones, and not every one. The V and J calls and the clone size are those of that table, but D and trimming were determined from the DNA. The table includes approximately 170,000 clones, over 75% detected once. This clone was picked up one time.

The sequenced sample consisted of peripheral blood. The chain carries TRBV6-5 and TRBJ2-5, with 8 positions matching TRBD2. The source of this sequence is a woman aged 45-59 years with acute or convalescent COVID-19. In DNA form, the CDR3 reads TGTGCCAGCAGCCAGCGGGAGAGGGGGGGAGAGACCCAGTACTTC. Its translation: CASSQRERGGETQYF.